Presented here are 3 T cell receptor beta chains from one specimen sequenced in a study of blood T cell repertoires in COVID-19. Profiling relied on immunoSEQ multiplex PCR, and the TCRdb table lists in-frame clones only, not all of them. The table records around 350,000 clones, around 90% of them present only once. The sequencing sample was made of peripheral blood. The receptors stem from a human donor in a cohort sampled during active COVID-19.

The V gene is TRBV21-1, the J gene TRBJ1-5; the table assigns TRBD1, which was not confirmed against the DNA. TRBV21-1 is a known pseudogene. The CDR3 sequence is 20 residues long. The CDR3 nucleotides are TGTGCCAGCATCCTAAAACAGGGTCTGGCGGACAGGGGGCCAAATCAGCCCCAGCATTTT. Translation gives CASILKQGLADRGPNQPQHF.

This chain uses TRBV3-1 (or the pseudogene TRBV3-2) with TRBJ2-3, with D possibly matching TRBD1 (7 bases). V was shortened by 1 base and J by 3 bases, with 11 bases between the two germline ends. The CDR3 has 15 residues. Germline CDR1 and CDR2: LGHDT and YNNKEL (reference sequence). The CDR3 region has the DNA TGTGCCAGCAGCCAAGGACAGGGACTTACAGATACGCAGTATTTT. This sequence encodes CASSQGQGLTDTQYF.

The chain joins TRBV5-4 to TRBJ2-7; tentatively, D is TRBD2 (6 bases). V was pared by 0 bases and J by 2 bases, with 12 bases between. There are 15 residues in the CDR3. Germline CDR1 SGHNT, CDR2 YYREEE (reference sequence). As DNA, the CDR3 is TGTGCCAGCAGCTTGGGGAGGGGACGGACCTACGAGCAGTACTTC. It specifies CASSLGRGRTYEQYF.